This T cell receptor (beta chain) was sequenced during a study of CD8 T cells in Susac syndrome. Study outcomes and limitations: As the study acknowledged, the number of individuals who were part of its TCR sequencing and HLA analysis was relatively small.

Germline V gene lookup returns CDR1 DFQATT and CDR2 SNEGSKA (reference sequence). The CDR3 extends over 14 amino acids. The V and J ends lost 0 bases and 5 bases respectively, with 10 bases between them. RNA was extracted with the RNeasy kit, and a quantity of roughly 0.5 to 1 ug was reverse transcribed using random hexamers. Multiplex PCR with immunoSEQ amplified the TCR beta CDR3 across 54 Vbeta and 13 Jbeta. TCRdb used MiXCR to reprocess the immunoSEQ multiplex PCR reads, holding one entry per CDR3 protein. Here the sample spans approximately 150,000 distinct CDR3 sequences, over 80% being singletons. High-throughput TCR beta sequencing covered peripheral CD8+ and CD4+ T cells. Through negative isolation, CD4+ and CD8+ T cells were obtained, while TEMRA cells were enriched using FACS. About this clonotype itself: Its specificity is not known.

The J gene is TRBJ2-2, the V gene TRBV20-1; perhaps TRBD2 as D (5 bases). The source of this sequence is a human donor with multiple sclerosis. The sample consisted of CD8+ T cells from PBMCs. This chain's CDR3 is CSARDGVETGELFF. CDR3 sequence (DNA): TGCAGTGCTAGAGACGGGGTTGAAACCGGGGAGCTGTTTTTT.